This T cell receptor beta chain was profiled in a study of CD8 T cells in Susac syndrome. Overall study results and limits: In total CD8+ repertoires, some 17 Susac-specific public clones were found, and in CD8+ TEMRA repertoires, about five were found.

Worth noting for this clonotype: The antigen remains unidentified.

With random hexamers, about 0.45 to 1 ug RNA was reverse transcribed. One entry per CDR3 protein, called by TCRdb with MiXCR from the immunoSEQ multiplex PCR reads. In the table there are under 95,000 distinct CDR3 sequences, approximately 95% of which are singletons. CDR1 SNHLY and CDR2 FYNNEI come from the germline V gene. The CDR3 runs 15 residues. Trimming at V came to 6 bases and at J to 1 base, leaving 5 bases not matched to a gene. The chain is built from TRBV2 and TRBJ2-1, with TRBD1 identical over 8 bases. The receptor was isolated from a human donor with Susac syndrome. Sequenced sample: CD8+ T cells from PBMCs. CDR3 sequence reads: CASSWGQESYNEQFF. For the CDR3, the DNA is TGTGCCAGCAGCTGGGGACAGGAATCCTACAATGAGCAGTTCTTC.